These T cell receptor beta chains were read from a single sample in a study of blood T cells in healthy people across ages. One entry per CDR3 protein, called by TCRdb with MiXCR from the 5' RACE reads. Here the sample spans approximately 700,000 distinct CDR3 sequences, approximately 30% being singletons. The sequenced sample consisted of blood. The receptors were sampled from a woman of 80 years or more in good health. CDR3s include the opening cysteine and the closing phenylalanine or tryptophan. D genes are given only for firm matches. Clone size, where shown, is once, few, many, or a class for clones that have expanded.

d_call clone_size j_call v_call cdr3_aa cdr3_nt
TRBD1 few TRBJ1-1 TRBV29-1 CSVMGQGNTEAFF TGCAGCGTCATGGGACAGGGGAACACTGAAGCTTTCTTT
TRBD2 NA TRBJ2-3 TRBV6-1 CAGSKRAGSTDTQYF TGTGCCGGCAGTAAACGAGCGGGGAGCACAGATACGCAGTATTTT
NA few TRBJ1-1 TRBV20-1 CSARGNTEAFF TGCAGTGCTAGGGGGAACACTGAAGCTTTCTTT
TRBD2 many TRBJ2-5 TRBV20-1 CSARTASGGAGKTQYF TGCAGTGCTAGAACGGCTAGCGGGGGGGCCGGGAAGACCCAGTACTTC
NA NA TRBJ1-5 TRBV27 CASSWSQDSNQPQHF TGTGCCAGCAGTTGGTCTCAGGACAGCAATCAGCCCCAGCATTTT
TRBD1 many TRBJ2-7 TRBV3-1 CASTPSSRQGTYEQYF TGTGCCAGCACCCCGAGTAGCCGACAGGGCACCTACGAGCAGTACTTC
NA NA TRBJ1-6 TRBV9 CASSPGPDGKGRLLHSPLHF TGTGCCAGCAGCCCTGGCCCCGACGGAAAAGGACGGTTACTACATTCACCCCTCCACTTT
TRBD2 many TRBJ2-3 TRBV3-1 CASSQAPSGGDTQYF TGTGCCAGCAGCCAAGCCCCAAGCGGGGGAGATACGCAGTATTTT
NA many TRBJ2-1 TRBV25-1 CASSEYRDEQFF TGTGCCAGCAGTGAATACCGAGATGAGCAGTTCTTC
TRBD2 many TRBJ2-5 TRBV7-2 CASSLGGRGVQETQYF TGTGCCAGCAGCTTAGGGGGCCGGGGGGTCCAAGAGACCCAGTACTTC
TRBD2 NA TRBJ2-7 TRBV5-1 CASSVGEGGDEQYF TGCGCCAGCAGCGTAGGGGAGGGCGGTGACGAGCAGTACTTC
TRBD1 many TRBJ2-6 TRBV18 CASSPTGVGANVLTF TGTGCCAGCTCACCCACAGGGGTAGGGGCCAACGTCCTGACTTTC
NA NA TRBJ1-4 TRBV6-6 CASSTPGQSNEKLFF TGTGCCAGCAGTACCCCGGGACAATCTAATGAAAAACTGTTTTTT
NA many TRBJ2-6 TRBV30 CAWTRNSGANVLTF TGTGCCTGGACCCGGAATTCTGGGGCCAACGTCCTGACTTTC
NA many TRBJ1-4 TRBV20-1 CSAPQGTEKLFF TGCAGTGCCCCACAGGGTACTGAAAAACTGTTTTTT
NA few TRBJ2-1 TRBV7-9 CASSWERAYNEQFF TGTGCCAGCAGCTGGGAGCGGGCCTACAATGAGCAGTTCTTC
NA NA TRBJ1-1 TRBV7-2 CASSYRGQGAFF TGTGCCAGCAGCTATAGGGGTCAGGGCGCTTTCTTT
TRBD1 few TRBJ1-5 TRBV12-3/TRBV12-4 CASSWTGVNQPQHF TGTGCCAGCAGTTGGACAGGGGTCAATCAGCCCCAGCATTTT
NA NA TRBJ1-2 TRBV29-1 CSVVGPAGGYTF TGCAGCGTTGTCGGGCCCGCAGGTGGCTACACCTTC
TRBD1 many TRBJ2-1 TRBV10-3 CAISGDRENEQFF TGTGCCATCAGTGGGGACAGGGAGAATGAGCAGTTCTTC
TRBD1 many TRBJ1-2 TRBV29-1 CSVDQGADYGYTF TGCAGCGTTGACCAGGGGGCGGACTATGGCTACACCTTC
TRBD1 few TRBJ2-4 TRBV5-1 CASSLRADRGNIQYF TGCGCCAGCAGCTTGAGGGCCGACAGGGGGAACATTCAGTACTTC
TRBD2 many TRBJ2-1 TRBV7-3 CASSLSGTSGAQFF TGTGCCAGCAGCTTATCCGGGACTAGCGGGGCGCAGTTCTTC
NA many TRBJ1-2 TRBV5-1 CASSHSRGPYSNYGYTF TGCGCCAGCAGCCATTCCAGGGGACCCTACTCTAACTATGGCTACACCTTC
NA NA TRBJ1-1 TRBV6-1 CAGQRDGNTEAFF TGTGCCGGACAGAGGGACGGGAACACTGAAGCTTTCTTT
NA NA TRBJ1-6 TRBV9 CASSVGSRPTSNSPLHF TGTGCCAGCAGCGTAGGAAGCCGACCGACTTCTAATTCACCCCTCCACTTT
TRBD1 many TRBJ2-5 TRBV5-1 CASSEGQGGSGETQYF TGCGCCAGCAGCGAGGGACAGGGGGGATCGGGAGAGACCCAGTACTTC
TRBD1 many TRBJ2-1 TRBV14 CASSQDTGTVMYNEQFF TGTGCCAGCAGCCAAGATACCGGGACAGTTATGTACAATGAGCAGTTCTTC
TRBD2 few TRBJ2-3 TRBV5-1 CASSLVGGTSTDTQYF TGCGCCAGCAGCTTGGTCGGGGGGACTAGCACAGATACGCAGTATTTT
NA few TRBJ1-5 TRBV2 CASREYTGNQPQHF TGTGCCAGCAGGGAATATACAGGGAATCAGCCCCAGCATTTT
TRBD1 NA TRBJ2-2 TRBV20-1 CSARDSGGPGELFF TGCAGTGCTAGGGACTCAGGGGGACCCGGGGAGCTGTTTTTT
NA many TRBJ2-3 TRBV5-1 CASSHRLSTDTQYF TGCGCCAGCAGCCACAGACTGAGCACAGATACGCAGTATTTT
NA NA TRBJ1-2 TRBV2 CASSEIQPKYGYTF TGTGCCAGCAGTGAGATCCAGCCAAAATATGGCTACACCTTC
NA NA TRBJ2-1 TRBV4-1 CASSPFVAGDNEQFF TGCGCCAGCAGCCCCTTCGTGGCAGGGGACAATGAGCAGTTCTTC
TRBD1 NA TRBJ1-5 TRBV5-6 CASNQRDSTNQPQHF TGTGCCAGCAACCAGCGGGACAGTACCAATCAGCCCCAGCATTTT
TRBD1 NA TRBJ1-6 TRBV7-8 CASSPTEPRQGDYNSPLHF TGTGCCAGCAGCCCCACCGAACCCCGGCAGGGGGACTATAATTCACCCCTCCACTTT
NA few TRBJ1-1 TRBV19 CASSILPHGRRTEAFF TGTGCCAGTAGTATTCTCCCGCACGGGCGTCGGACTGAAGCTTTCTTT
TRBD2 many TRBJ2-3 TRBV7-2 CASSTPRLAGGYTDTQYF TGTGCCAGCAGCACCCCGCGCCTAGCGGGGGGGTACACAGATACGCAGTATTTT
NA many TRBJ2-1 TRBV9 CASSVDPAAYNEQFF TGTGCCAGCAGCGTAGACCCGGCGGCCTACAATGAGCAGTTCTTC
TRBD2 many TRBJ2-3 TRBV20-1 CSASGRLAGSGDTQYF TGCAGTGCTAGTGGACGACTAGCGGGAAGTGGAGATACGCAGTATTTT
NA few TRBJ1-5 TRBV12-3/TRBV12-4 CASSFMQSNQPQHF TGTGCCAGCAGTTTCATGCAAAGCAATCAGCCCCAGCATTTT
NA NA TRBJ1-2 TRBV5-1 CASSLTLWGGSYGYTF TGCGCCAGCAGCTTAACCCTTTGGGGGGGCAGCTATGGCTACACCTTC
TRBD2 NA TRBJ2-3 TRBV9 CASSVAFGRADTDTQYF TGTGCCAGCAGCGTAGCTTTCGGGAGGGCCGACACAGATACGCAGTATTTT
TRBD2 many TRBJ2-5 TRBV3-1 CASSTSGERKTQYF TGTGCCAGCAGCACCAGCGGGGAGAGAAAGACCCAGTACTTC
TRBD2 many TRBJ2-3 TRBV4-3 CASSQESTSGGPDTQYF TGCGCCAGCAGCCAAGAATCGACTAGCGGGGGGCCAGATACGCAGTATTTT
TRBD2 many TRBJ2-7 TRBV20-1 CSVNSGDNYEQYF TGCAGTGTCAATAGCGGGGACAACTACGAGCAGTACTTC
NA many TRBJ2-3 TRBV12-3/TRBV12-4 CASSVRGTGTDTQYF TGTGCCAGCAGCGTCCGCGGGACGGGCACAGATACGCAGTATTTT
NA NA TRBJ2-5 TRBV11-3 CASSRSFQETQYF TGTGCCAGCAGCCGGAGTTTCCAAGAGACCCAGTACTTC
NA many TRBJ1-2 TRBV5-1 CASRSTGGNNYGYTF TGCGCCAGCAGGTCCACGGGGGGAAACAACTATGGCTACACCTTC
NA NA TRBJ2-7 TRBV12-3/TRBV12-4 CASSPDQGPSYEQYF TGTGCCAGCAGTCCTGATCAGGGACCCTCCTACGAGCAGTACTTC
TRBD2 NA TRBJ2-3 TRBV4-2 CASSLAGLADTDTQYF TGTGCCAGCAGCCTCGCGGGACTAGCGGACACAGATACGCAGTATTTT
TRBD1 NA TRBJ2-7 TRBV7-2 CASSRYDRASEQYF TGTGCCAGCAGCCGATACGACAGGGCCTCCGAGCAGTACTTC
NA many TRBJ2-7 TRBV20-1 CSARDPQTGAARRDQYF TGCAGTGCTAGAGATCCCCAAACAGGGGCTGCGAGGAGGGACCAGTACTTC